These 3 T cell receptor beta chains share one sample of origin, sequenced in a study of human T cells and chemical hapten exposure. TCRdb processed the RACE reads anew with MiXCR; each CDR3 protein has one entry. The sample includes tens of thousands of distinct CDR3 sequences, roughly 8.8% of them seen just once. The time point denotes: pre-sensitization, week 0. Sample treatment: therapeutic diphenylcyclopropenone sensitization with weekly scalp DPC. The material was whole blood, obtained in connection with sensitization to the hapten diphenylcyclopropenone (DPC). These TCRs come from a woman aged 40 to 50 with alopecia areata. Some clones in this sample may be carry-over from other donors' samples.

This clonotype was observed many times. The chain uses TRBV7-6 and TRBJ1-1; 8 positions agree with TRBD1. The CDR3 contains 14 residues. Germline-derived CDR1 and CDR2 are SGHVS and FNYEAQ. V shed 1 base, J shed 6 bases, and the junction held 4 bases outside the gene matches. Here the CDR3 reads CASSLGTGLAEAFF. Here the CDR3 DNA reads TGTGCCAGCAGCTTAGGGACAGGGCTAGCTGAAGCTTTCTTT.

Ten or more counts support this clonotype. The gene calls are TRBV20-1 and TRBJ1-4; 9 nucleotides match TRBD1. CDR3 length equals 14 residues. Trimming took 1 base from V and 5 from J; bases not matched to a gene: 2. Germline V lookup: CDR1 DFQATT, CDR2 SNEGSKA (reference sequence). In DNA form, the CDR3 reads TGCAGTGCTAGAGGACAGGGGGACAATGAAAAACTGTTTTTT. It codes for CSARGQGDNEKLFF.

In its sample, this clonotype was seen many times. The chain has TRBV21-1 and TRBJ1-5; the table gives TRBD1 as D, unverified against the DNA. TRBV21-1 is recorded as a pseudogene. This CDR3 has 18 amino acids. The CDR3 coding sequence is TGTGCCAGCAGCACCCGGACAGGCGGGTACGTCAGCAATCAGCCCCAGCATTTT. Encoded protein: CASSTRTGGYVSNQPQHF.